The entry below gives a single T cell receptor beta chain sequence along with its context. In the authors' workflow: Estimation of nucleated cell counts was performed using reference gene primer amplification. Clones were read by immunoSEQ multiplex PCR, and TCRdb kept only the in-frame ones, dropping some. Clonal size and the V and J genes are those of that table, whereas D and trimming came from the DNA. This sample has over 250,000 clones; roughly 90% occur once, and the top ten carry about 12%. The CDR3 totals 14 residues. In germline, CDR1 is KGHDR, CDR2 SFDVKD. V lost 4 bases, J lost 12 bases, and 11 bases stayed unmatched. The data are from a study of blood T cell repertoires in COVID-19.

Source material: peripheral blood. This chain connects TRBV24-1 to TRBJ2-1, with TRBD2 identical over 7 bases. The receptor's source is a woman between 65 and 79 years old with COVID-19, enrolled during active disease. The CDR3 is CATSEPPGGKGQFF. The CDR3 bases are TGTGCCACCAGTGAACCCCCCGGGGGGAAGGGGCAGTTCTTC.